Here is one T cell receptor beta chain with its context. Its specificity is unknown. This entry belongs to a study of cytomegalovirus exposure and HLA in healthy donors. Study outcomes and limitations: Among TCR beta chains, those listed as cytomegalovirus-associated numbered fewer than 200. In an earlier analysis, in some 600 donors, most V segments appeared productive either ~87% or ~30% of the time. Despite most TCR sequences being rare, some public TCRs occurred in many donors.

PCR primers comprised 60 Vbeta and 13 Jbeta primers. Study processing details: Per a later analysis, the number of unique TCR beta chains was some 82 million, of which roughly 10 million were shared. Method: immunoSEQ multiplex PCR; TCRdb's copy keeps in-frame clones and lacks some. That table furnishes V, J and clone size, whereas the DNA furnished D and trimming. This sample has some 98,000 clones, with under 85% found just once. The CDR3 totals 14 residues. Looked up from germline, CDR1 is KGHSY and CDR2 is FQNENV. Trimming pared 4 bases from V and 4 bases from J, leaving 11 bases between. This receptor was taken from a man aged 35-49 years in good health and CMV-seronegative. The sample consisted of PBMCs. The V and J genes are TRBV16 and TRBJ1-3; D is perhaps TRBD1 (5 bases). The CDR3 nucleotides read TGTGCCAGCAGCCCGCAGGGTTCCGGAAACACCATATATTTT. It encodes CASSPQGSGNTIYF.